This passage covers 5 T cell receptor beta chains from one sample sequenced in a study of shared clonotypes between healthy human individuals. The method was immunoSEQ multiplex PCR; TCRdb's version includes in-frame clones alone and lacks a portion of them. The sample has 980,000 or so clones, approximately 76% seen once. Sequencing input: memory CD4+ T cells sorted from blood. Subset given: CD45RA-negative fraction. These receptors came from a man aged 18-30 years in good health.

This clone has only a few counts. In DNA form, the CDR3 reads TGTGCCAGCAGCTTAGGGGACACCGGGGAGCTGTTTTTT. Amino acid sequence: CASSLGDTGELFF. This chain uses TRBV7-9 with TRBJ2-2; D gene ambiguous. V was pared by 1 base and J by 3 bases, with 3 bases between. Per the germline V gene, CDR1 is SEHNR and CDR2 is FQNEAQ (reference sequence). This CDR3 comprises 13 residues.

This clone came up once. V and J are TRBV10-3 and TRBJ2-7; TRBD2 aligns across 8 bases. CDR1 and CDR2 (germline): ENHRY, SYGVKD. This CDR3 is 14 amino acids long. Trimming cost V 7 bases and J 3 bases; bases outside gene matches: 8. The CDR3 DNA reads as TGTGCCATCACCTCAGCGGGAGAAAACTACGAGCAGTACTTC. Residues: CAITSAGENYEQYF.

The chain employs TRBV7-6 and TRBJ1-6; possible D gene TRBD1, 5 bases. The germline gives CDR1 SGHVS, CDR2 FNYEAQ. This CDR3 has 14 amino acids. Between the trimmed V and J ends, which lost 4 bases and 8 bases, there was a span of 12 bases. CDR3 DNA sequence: TGTGCCAGCAGCTCGGGGACTCTCCATTCACCCCTCCACTTT. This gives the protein CASSSGTLHSPLHF.

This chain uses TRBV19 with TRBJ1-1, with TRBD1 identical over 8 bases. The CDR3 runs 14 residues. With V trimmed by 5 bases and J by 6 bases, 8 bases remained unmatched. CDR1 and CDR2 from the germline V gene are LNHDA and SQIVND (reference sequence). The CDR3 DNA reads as TGTGCCAGTAGTCTAGGACAGGGTACGGCTGAAGCTTTCTTT. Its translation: CASSLGQGTAEAFF.

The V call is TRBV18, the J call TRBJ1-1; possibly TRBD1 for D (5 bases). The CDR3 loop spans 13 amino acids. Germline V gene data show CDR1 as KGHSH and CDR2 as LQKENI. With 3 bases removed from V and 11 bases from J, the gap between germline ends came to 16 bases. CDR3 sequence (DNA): TGTGCCAGCTCACCGCTCTTGACAGATGCGGCTTTCTTT. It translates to CASSPLLTDAAFF. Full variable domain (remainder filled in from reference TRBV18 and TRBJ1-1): NAGVMQNPRHLVRRRGQEARLRCSPMKGHSHVYWYRQLPEEGLKFMVYLQKENIIDESGMPKERFSAEFPKEGPSILRIQQVVRGDSAAYFCASSPLLTDAAFFGQGTRLTVV.